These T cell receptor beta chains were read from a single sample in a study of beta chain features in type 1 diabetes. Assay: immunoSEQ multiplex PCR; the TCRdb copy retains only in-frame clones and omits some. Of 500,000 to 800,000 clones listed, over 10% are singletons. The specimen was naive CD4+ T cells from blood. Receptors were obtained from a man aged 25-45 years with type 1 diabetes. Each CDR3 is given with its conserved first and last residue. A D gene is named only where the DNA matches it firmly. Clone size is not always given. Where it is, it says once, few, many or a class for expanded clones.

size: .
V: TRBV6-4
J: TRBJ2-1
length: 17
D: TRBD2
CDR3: CASSGTSGVSSYNEQFF
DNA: TGTGCCAGCAGTGGGACTAGCGGGGTAAGCTCCTACAATGAGCAGTTCTTC

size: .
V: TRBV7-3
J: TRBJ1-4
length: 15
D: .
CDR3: CASSLRAATNEKLFF
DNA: TGTGCCAGCAGCTTAAGAGCAGCAACTAATGAAAAACTGTTTTTT

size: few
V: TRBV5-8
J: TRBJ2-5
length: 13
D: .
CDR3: CASSEGEKETQYF
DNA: TGTGCCAGCAGCGAAGGGGAGAAAGAGACCCAGTACTTC

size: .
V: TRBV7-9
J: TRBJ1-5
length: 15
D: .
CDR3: CATTDQAGSNQPQHF
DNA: TGTGCCACCACGGACCAGGCGGGTAGCAATCAGCCCCAGCATTTT

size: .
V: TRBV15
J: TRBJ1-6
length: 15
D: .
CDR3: CATSRDHYGNSPLHF
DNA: TGTGCCACCAGCAGAGATCATTATGGGAATTCACCCCTCCACTTT

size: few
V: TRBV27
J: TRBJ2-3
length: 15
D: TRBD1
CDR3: CASSSDRGTRDTQYF
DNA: TGTGCCAGCAGTAGCGACAGGGGGACCCGGGATACGCAGTATTTT

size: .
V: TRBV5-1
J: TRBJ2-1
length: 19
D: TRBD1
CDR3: CASSGDRDRGLTTGNEQFF
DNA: TGCGCCAGCAGCGGAGACCGGGACAGGGGGCTAACTACGGGAAATGAGCAGTTCTTC

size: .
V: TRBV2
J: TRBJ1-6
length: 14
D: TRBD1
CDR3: CAAALGTGVSPLHF
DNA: TGTGCCGCTGCGTTGGGGACAGGGGTTTCACCCCTCCACTTT

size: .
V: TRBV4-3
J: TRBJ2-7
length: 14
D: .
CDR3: CASSQGADPYEQYF
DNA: TGCGCCAGCAGCCAAGGGGCTGATCCCTACGAGCAGTACTTC

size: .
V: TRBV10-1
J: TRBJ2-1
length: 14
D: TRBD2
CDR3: CATGRVRGGNEQFF
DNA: TGCGCCACCGGGAGGGTCCGGGGGGGCAATGAGCAGTTCTTC

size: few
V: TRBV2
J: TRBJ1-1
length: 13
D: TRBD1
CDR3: CASSYRGNTEAFF
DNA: TGTGCCAGCAGTTACAGGGGGAACACTGAAGCTTTCTTT

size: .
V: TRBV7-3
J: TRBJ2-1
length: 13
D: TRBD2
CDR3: CASSLGTSNEQFF
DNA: TGTGCCAGCAGCTTAGGGACTAGCAATGAGCAGTTCTTC

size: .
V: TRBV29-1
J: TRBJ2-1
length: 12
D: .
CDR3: CSVERSYNEQFF
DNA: TGCAGCGTTGAACGGTCCTACAATGAGCAGTTCTTC

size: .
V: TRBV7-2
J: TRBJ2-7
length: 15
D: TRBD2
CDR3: CASSPGGSPSYEQYF
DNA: TGTGCCAGCAGCCCCGGGGGGTCCCCCTCCTACGAGCAGTACTTC

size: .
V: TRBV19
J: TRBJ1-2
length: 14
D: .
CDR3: CASIRDGANYGYTF
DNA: TGTGCCAGTATCCGGGACGGAGCTAACTATGGCTACACCTTC

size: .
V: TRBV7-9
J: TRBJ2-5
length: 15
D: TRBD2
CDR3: CASSLDSGGLETQYF
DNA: TGTGCCAGCAGCTTAGATAGCGGGGGTCTGGAGACCCAGTACTTC

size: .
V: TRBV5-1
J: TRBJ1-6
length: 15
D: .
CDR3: CASSAPDRGISPLHF
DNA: TGCGCCAGCAGCGCACCGGACAGAGGAATTTCACCCCTCCACTTT

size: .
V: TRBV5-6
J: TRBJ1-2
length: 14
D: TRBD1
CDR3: CASSQQGANYGYTF
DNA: TGTGCCAGCAGCCAACAGGGGGCGAACTATGGCTACACCTTC

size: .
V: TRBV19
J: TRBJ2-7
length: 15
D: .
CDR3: CASSIGKGLSYEQYF
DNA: TGTGCCAGTAGTATTGGAAAGGGCCTCTCCTACGAGCAGTACTTC

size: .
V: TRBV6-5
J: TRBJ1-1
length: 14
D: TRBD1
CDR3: CASSPDRAETEAFF
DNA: TGTGCCAGCAGTCCGGACAGGGCTGAGACTGAAGCTTTCTTT

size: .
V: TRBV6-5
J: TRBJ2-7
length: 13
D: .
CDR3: CAISGTGSYEQYF
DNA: TGTGCCATCAGCGGGACAGGCTCCTACGAGCAGTACTTC

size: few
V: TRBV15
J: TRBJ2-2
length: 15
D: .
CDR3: CATSREGGDTGELFF
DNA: TGTGCCACCAGCAGAGAGGGTGGGGACACCGGGGAGCTGTTTTTT

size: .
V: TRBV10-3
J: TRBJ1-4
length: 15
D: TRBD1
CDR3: CAISESDRVEEKLFF
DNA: TGTGCCATCAGTGAGTCAGACAGGGTGGAGGAAAAACTGTTTTTT

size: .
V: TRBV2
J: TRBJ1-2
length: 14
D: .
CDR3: CASTRQGDDYGYTF
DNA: TGTGCCAGCACCCGCCAGGGTGACGACTATGGCTACACCTTC

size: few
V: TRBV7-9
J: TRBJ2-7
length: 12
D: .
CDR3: CASSSDTFEQYF
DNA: TGTGCCAGCAGTTCGGACACCTTCGAGCAGTACTTC

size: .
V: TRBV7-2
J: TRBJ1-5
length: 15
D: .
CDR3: CASSLEGTSGQPQHF
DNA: TGTGCCAGCAGCTTAGAGGGGACATCGGGACAGCCCCAGCATTTT

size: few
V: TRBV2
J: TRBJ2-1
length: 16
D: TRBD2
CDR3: CASSTSTSTAGNEQFF
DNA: TGTGCCAGCAGTACCTCGACTAGCACAGCGGGGAATGAGCAGTTCTTC

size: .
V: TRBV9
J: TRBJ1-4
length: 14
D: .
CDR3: CASAFGATNEKLFF
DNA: TGTGCCAGCGCCTTTGGTGCAACTAATGAAAAACTGTTTTTT

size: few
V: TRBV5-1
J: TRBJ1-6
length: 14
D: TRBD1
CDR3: CASSTGTVGSPLHF
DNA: TGCGCCAGCAGCACCGGGACAGTAGGTTCACCCCTCCACTTT